This note documents a single T cell receptor (beta chain) sequence. The antigen remains undetermined. A read error may produce the germline difference seen at one junction end. The sample providers were healthy Caucasian people from Russia, aged roughly 6 to 95. Next came a second PCR, run for about 7 to 12 cycles, which used a sample-barcoded 5' primer along with a J-beta primer mix. TCRdb reanalysed the 5' RACE reads using MiXCR and keeps one entry per CDR3 protein. The sample lists under 2 million distinct CDR3 sequences, roughly 30% occurring once. The entry originates in a study of blood T cells in healthy people across ages. Study-wide results and caveats: Using unsorted PBMCs precluded a conclusive naive versus antigen-experienced comparison. It was the long-lived donors that had more naive CD4+ cells and higher diversity than aged donors.

Sample: blood. This TCR was sampled from a woman between 25 and 40 years old in good health.

CDR3 DNA: TGCGCCAGCAGCCAAGGGAGAGGGGAGACCCGGTACTTC. Translated: CASSQGRGETRYF. The chain links TRBV4-1 to TRBJ2-5; D possibly uses TRBD1 or TRBD2 (5 bases each). Germline CDR1 and CDR2: MGHRA and YSYEKL. This CDR3 contains 13 residues.